What follows are 9 T cell receptor beta chains derived from one specimen sequenced in a study of Ad26.COV2.S vaccination and SARS-CoV-2 variants. Specified treatment: 15 to 20 received Ad26.COV2.S at low or high dose, single or two shots; several received placebo; per-sample allocation not given. Vaccine and placebo recipients were sampled on day 63 after the first injection. The method was immunoSEQ multiplex PCR; TCRdb's version includes in-frame clones alone and lacks a portion of them. The data contain 300,000 to 500,000 clones, approximately 90% of them seen just once; the ten biggest clones take up 3% to 3.5%. The sample in question was peripheral blood, obtained in a trial of Ad26.COV2.S vaccine versus placebo. The source of these receptors is a person aged 18 to 65 who received the Ad26.COV2.S COVID-19 vaccine or a placebo.

The chain joins TRBV5-1 to TRBJ1-2; a weak D match, TRBD1 (5 bases). Germline V lookup: CDR1 SGHRS, CDR2 YFSETQ. The V and J ends lost 4 bases and 6 bases respectively, with 19 bases between them. The CDR3 contains 15 residues. CDR3 protein: CASSRLLRGQDGYTF. The CDR3 coding sequence is TGCGCCAGCAGCCGCCTCCTCCGGGGCCAAGATGGCTACACCTTC.

The chain couples TRBV19 to TRBJ2-3; maybe TRBD2 (5 bases). The CDR3 runs 16 residues. Trimming cost V 5 bases and J 1 base, with 16 bases left between them. Germline V gene data show CDR1 as LNHDA and CDR2 as SQIVND (reference sequence). DNA for the CDR3: TGTGCCAGTAGTGCCGGACCTAGGACTCGCACAGATACGCAGTATTTT. It translates to CASSAGPRTRTDTQYF. Combining the CDR3 with reference TRBV19 and TRBJ2-3 gives the whole variable domain DGGITQSPKYLFRKEGQNVTLSCEQNLNHDAMYWYRQDPGQGLRLIYYSQIVNDFQKGDIAEGYSVSREKKESFPLTVTSAQKNPTAFYLCASSAGPRTRTDTQYFGPGTRLTVL.

The chain recombines TRBV15 with TRBJ2-3; D not certain. V was cut by 0 bases and J by 4 bases, with 2 bases left in between. In germline, CDR1 is LNHNV, CDR2 YYDKDF (reference sequence). The CDR3 loop spans 12 amino acids. The CDR3 region has the DNA TGTGCCACCAGCAGAGACCCAGATACGCAGTATTTT. Amino acid sequence: CATSRDPDTQYF. Filled out from reference TRBV15 and TRBJ2-3, the complete variable domain reads DAMVIQNPRYQVTQFGKPVTLSCSQTLNHNVMYWYQQKSSQAPKLLFHYYDKDFNNEADTPDNFQSRRPNTSFCFLDIRSPGLGDTAMYLCATSRDPDTQYFGPGTRLTVL.

This clone was recorded only once. V gene TRBV12-5 combines with J gene TRBJ2-1; 9 bases agree with TRBD2. Unmatched junction bases numbered 7, after V lost 1 base and J lost 6 bases. The CDR3 covers 16 residues. The germline gives CDR1 LGHNT, CDR2 FRNRAP. CDR3 region: CASGLGSGGPTNEQFF. For the CDR3, the DNA is TGTGCTAGTGGTTTGGGCAGCGGGGGGCCCACCAATGAGCAGTTCTTC.

CDR3 sequence reads: CATQQGAAFF. CDR3 DNA: TGTGCCACCCAACAGGGGGCGGCTTTCTTT. The chain combines TRBV19 with TRBJ1-1, with 9 bases fitting TRBD1. Germline CDR1 and CDR2: LNHDA and SQIVND (reference sequence). The V gene end was trimmed by 10 bases and the J gene end by 11 bases; junction bases not matched to a gene: 5. This CDR3 spans 10 amino acids.

This chain uses TRBV24-1 with TRBJ2-7; 8 bases map to TRBD2. V was clipped by 10 bases and J by 0 bases; unmatched bases: 10. Germline loops: CDR1 KGHDR, CDR2 SFDVKD. The CDR3 spans 15 residues. CDR3 in amino acids: CATSRGGATSYEQYF. CDR3 nucleotide sequence: TGTGCCACATCCCGGGGGGGGGCGACCTCCTACGAGCAGTACTTC.

This clone was recorded once. The rearrangement joins TRBV4-3 to TRBJ2-3; no reliable D call. CDR3 length: 14 amino acids. Per germline, CDR1 LGHNA and CDR2 YSLEER. V lost 1 base to trimming and J lost 8 bases, with 13 bases between them. CDR3 region: CASSQVLDQATQYF. DNA of the CDR3: TGCGCCAGCAGCCAAGTCCTGGATCAGGCTACGCAGTATTTT.

The J gene is TRBJ1-2, the V gene TRBV3-1 (or the pseudogene TRBV3-2); tentatively, D is TRBD1 (5 bases). Trimming took 0 bases from V and 7 from J, leaving 9 bases between them. Germline V CDR1 and CDR2: LGHDT, YNNKEL (reference sequence). The CDR3 spans 13 residues. The CDR3 reads CASSQEGAGGYTF. CDR3 bases: TGTGCCAGCAGCCAAGAAGGGGCAGGTGGCTACACCTTC.

The CDR3 DNA reads TGTGCCAGTACCCAGACCGACAGGGTGGAGAACACTGAAGCTTTCTTT. Its protein product is CASTQTDRVENTEAFF. V is TRBV19 and J is TRBJ1-1, with TRBD1 identical over 7 bases. This CDR3 contains 16 residues. Trimming took 7 bases from V and 1 from J; bases not matched to a gene: 12. Looked up from germline, CDR1 is LNHDA and CDR2 is SQIVND (reference sequence).